The 9 T cell receptor beta chains given below trace back to one sample, sequenced in a study of cytomegalovirus exposure and HLA in healthy donors. PCR involved 60 Vbeta and 13 Jbeta primers. Sequenced by immunoSEQ multiplex PCR; TCRdb stores in-frame clones only, minus some. The table lists approximately 150,000 clones, approximately 70% of them singletons. The sample taken for sequencing was PBMCs. These receptors all come from a man between 18 and 29 years old in good health and CMV-seropositive.

The chain uses TRBV7-9 and TRBJ2-1; 12 bases align to TRBD1. Germline V gene sequence: CDR1 SEHNR, CDR2 FQNEAQ (reference sequence). CDR3 size: 15 residues. Germline trimming cut 5 bases from V and 7 bases from J; bases unmatched to any gene: 6. The CDR3, as DNA: TGTGCCAGCAGCCGGGGACAGGGGGCAGGTAATGAGCAGTTCTTC. Protein product: CASSRGQGAGNEQFF.

This chain links TRBV6-1 with TRBJ1-5; D is unresolved. The CDR3 loop spans 16 amino acids. V shed 2 bases and J shed 3 bases, with 14 bases lying between them. Germline V gives CDR1 MNHNS, CDR2 SASEGT. The CDR3 sequence: CASSEQARVANQPQHF. The CDR3 DNA reads as TGTGCCAGCAGTGAACAGGCGCGCGTGGCCAATCAGCCCCAGCATTTT.

This clone was detected only a few times. The V gene is TRBV28, the J gene TRBJ1-2; maybe TRBD1 (5 bases). Trimming shortened V by 5 bases and J by 2 bases, and 12 bases separated the two germline ends. The germline V gene has CDR1 MDHEN and CDR2 SYDVKM. CDR3 length: 14 amino acids. The CDR3 sequence: CASSTLAGNYGYTF. The CDR3 coding sequence is TGTGCCAGCAGTACCCTGGCAGGGAACTATGGCTACACCTTC.

This chain connects TRBV29-1 to TRBJ2-6, with D perhaps matching TRBD1 (5 bases). Germline V gives CDR1 SQVTM, CDR2 ANQGSEA. V was trimmed by 8 bases and J by 0 bases, leaving 11 bases between them. The CDR3 has 14 amino acids. CDR3 bases: TGCAGCACCTCAGGGAACTCTGGGGCCAACGTCCTGACTTTC. Encoded protein: CSTSGNSGANVLTF. The full variable domain, with the rest looked up from reference TRBV29-1 and TRBJ2-6, is SAVISQKPSRDICQRGTSLTIQCQVDSQVTMMFWYRQQPGQSLTLIATANQGSEATYESGFVIDKFPISRPNLTFSTLTVSNMSPEDSSIYLCSTSGNSGANVLTFGAGSRLTVL.

CDR3 bases: TGTGCCAGCAGCTCCCAGACTAGCGGGGGCCCTCAAGAGACCCAGTACTTC. This gives the protein CASSSQTSGGPQETQYF. The V and J genes are TRBV5-4 and TRBJ2-5; 12 bases match TRBD2. In germline, CDR1 is SGHNT, CDR2 YYREEE (reference sequence). V lost 3 bases, J lost 2 bases, and 8 bases stayed unmatched. The CDR3 contains 17 residues.

V usage is TRBV25-1 and J usage is TRBJ1-4; 7 bases fit TRBD1. V shed 7 bases and J 8 bases; nucleotides not matched to a gene: 7. The germline V gene encodes CDR1 MGHDK and CDR2 SYGVNS. This CDR3 region has 13 residues. The CDR3 here is CASMAGGLEKLFF. CDR3 in DNA: TGTGCCAGCATGGCAGGGGGACTCGAAAAACTGTTTTTT.

V and J are TRBV5-6 and TRBJ2-3; 9 nucleotides align to TRBD2. Germline loops: CDR1 SGHDT, CDR2 YYEEEE. Trimming took 5 bases from V and 6 from J; bases not matched to a gene: 13. The CDR3 loop spans 16 amino acids. The CDR3 coding sequence is TGTGCCAGCAGAGCCATCGCTGCGGGGGGGGTGGATACGCAGTATTTT. Translated, it gives CASRAIAAGGVDTQYF.

This clone has only a few counts. The chain is built from TRBV19 and TRBJ1-5, with 10 positions matching TRBD1. Germline CDR1 and CDR2: LNHDA and SQIVND (reference sequence). CDR3 length equals 14 residues. The junction had 8 bases not matched to a gene; V was cut back by 10 bases and J by 5 bases. CDR3 amino acids: CATRQGAQDQPQHF. As DNA, the CDR3 is TGTGCCACTAGACAGGGGGCGCAGGATCAGCCCCAGCATTTT. The variable domain in full, completed from reference TRBV19 and TRBJ1-5, reads DGGITQSPKYLFRKEGQNVTLSCEQNLNHDAMYWYRQDPGQGLRLIYYSQIVNDFQKGDIAEGYSVSREKKESFPLTVTSAQKNPTAFYLCATRQGAQDQPQHFGDGTRLSIL.

The chain joins TRBV6-5 to TRBJ1-1, with D possibly being TRBD1 (6 bases). Trimming stripped 0 bases from V and 8 bases from J, with 7 bases between. The CDR3 runs 12 residues. Germline loops: CDR1 MNHEY, CDR2 SVGAGI. For the CDR3, the DNA is TGTGCCAGCAGTTACTCCGGACAGGAAGCTTTCTTT. Protein: CASSYSGQEAFF.